The 5 T cell receptor beta chains below come from one sample, sequenced in a study of monozygotic twins with cystic fibrosis. Sequenced by immunoSEQ multiplex PCR; TCRdb stores in-frame clones only, minus some. Seen here are just under 20,000 clones, 91% observed once, and the top ten hold roughly 1.5%. The sequenced sample was blood. All receptors come from a girl aged 2 to 9 with cystic fibrosis.

V usage is TRBV13 and J usage is TRBJ1-4, with D tentatively TRBD1 (6 bases). Trimming took off 2 bases at V and 4 bases at J, with 17 bases between the two ends. Germline V gives CDR1 PRHDT, CDR2 FYEKMQ (reference sequence). The CDR3 runs to 17 residues. CDR3 protein: CASSLRGSGTNNEKLFF. The CDR3 nucleotides read TGTGCCAGCAGCTTAAGGGGGTCCGGGACGAATAATGAAAAACTGTTTTTT.

V and J are TRBV2 and TRBJ1-2; tentative D call: TRBD1 (6 bases). Germline loops: CDR1 SNHLY, CDR2 FYNNEI. Trimming shortened V by 0 bases and J by 5 bases, and 13 bases separated the two germline ends. The CDR3 consists of 15 residues. The CDR3 sequence is CASSEALGAGYGYTF. The DNA for the CDR3 is TGTGCCAGCAGTGAAGCGTTGGGGGCCGGTTATGGCTACACCTTC.

The gene calls are TRBV7-2 and TRBJ2-1; D perhaps matches TRBD2 (5 bases). Germline V lookup: CDR1 SGHTA, CDR2 FQGNSA. Trimming took off 3 bases at V and 4 bases at J, with 13 bases between the two ends. This CDR3 spans 15 amino acids. The CDR3 loop reads CASSFRRTAYNEQFF. CDR3 nucleotides: TGTGCCAGCAGCTTTAGGAGGACCGCGTACAATGAGCAGTTCTTC.

J is TRBJ2-1 and V is TRBV4-1; 9 bases map to TRBD2. V was pared by 3 bases and J by 9 bases, with 9 bases of the junction left unmatched. CDR1 and CDR2 (germline): MGHRA, YSYEKL. This CDR3 has 15 residues. DNA of the CDR3: TGCGCCAGCAGCCAGAGCGGGGGGTCGTACGGTGAGCAGTTCTTC. The encoded protein is CASSQSGGSYGEQFF.

V gene TRBV20-1 combines with J gene TRBJ1-1; D is uncertain. Looked up from germline, CDR1 is DFQATT and CDR2 is SNEGSKA (reference sequence). CDR3 length: 11 amino acids. Trimming stripped 6 bases from V and 4 bases from J, with 9 bases between. CDR3 sequence reads: CSAHGITEAFF. The DNA of the CDR3 is TGCAGTGCGCACGGCATCACTGAAGCTTTCTTT.